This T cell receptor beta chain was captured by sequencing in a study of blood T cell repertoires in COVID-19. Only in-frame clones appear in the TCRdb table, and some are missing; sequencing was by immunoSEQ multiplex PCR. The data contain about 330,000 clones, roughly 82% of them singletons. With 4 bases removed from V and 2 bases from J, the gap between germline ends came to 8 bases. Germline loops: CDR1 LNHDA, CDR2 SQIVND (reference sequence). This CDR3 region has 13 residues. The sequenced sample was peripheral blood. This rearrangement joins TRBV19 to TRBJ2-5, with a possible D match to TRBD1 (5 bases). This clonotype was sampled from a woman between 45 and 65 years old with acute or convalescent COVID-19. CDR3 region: CASSKQEQETQYF. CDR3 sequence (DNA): TGTGCCAGTAGTAAACAGGAGCAAGAGACCCAGTACTTC.